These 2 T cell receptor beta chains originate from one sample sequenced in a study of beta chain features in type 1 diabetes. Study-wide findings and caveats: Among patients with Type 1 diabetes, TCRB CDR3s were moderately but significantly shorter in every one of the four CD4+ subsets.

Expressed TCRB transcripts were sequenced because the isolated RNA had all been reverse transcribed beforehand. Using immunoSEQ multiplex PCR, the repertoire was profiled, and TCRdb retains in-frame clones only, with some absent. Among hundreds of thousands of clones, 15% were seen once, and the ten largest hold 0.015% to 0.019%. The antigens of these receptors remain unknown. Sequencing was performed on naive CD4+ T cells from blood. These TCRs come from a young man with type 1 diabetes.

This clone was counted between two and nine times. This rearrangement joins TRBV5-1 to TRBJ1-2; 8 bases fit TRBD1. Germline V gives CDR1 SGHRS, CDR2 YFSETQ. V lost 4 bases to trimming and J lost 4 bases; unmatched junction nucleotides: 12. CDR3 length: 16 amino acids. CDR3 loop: CASSPGQGAVLYGYTF. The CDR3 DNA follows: TGCGCCAGCAGCCCTGGACAGGGAGCCGTGCTCTATGGCTACACCTTC.

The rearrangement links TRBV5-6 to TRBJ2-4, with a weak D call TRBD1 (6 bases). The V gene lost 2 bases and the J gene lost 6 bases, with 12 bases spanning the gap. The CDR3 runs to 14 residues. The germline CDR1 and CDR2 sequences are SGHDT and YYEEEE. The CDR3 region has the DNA TGTGCCAGCAGCTTAGAGGGGGTCCTAAACATTCAGTACTTC. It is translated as CASSLEGVLNIQYF.